The 18 T cell receptor beta chains in this list originate from one sample, sequenced in a study of molecular identifiers for immune sequencing clone quantification. Each CDR3 protein is one row after TCRdb ran MiXCR on the PCR reads. The sample gives approximately 680,000 distinct CDR3 sequences, roughly 25% of which show up once; about 0.84% is in the top ten. The sample comprised naive CD8+ T cells from blood, with Jurkat cell RNA spiked in. Subset noted: FACS-sorted CD8+CD4-CCR7+CD45RA+ naive T cells. The receptors derive from a human donor in good health. Some libraries in this study had Jurkat cell RNA spiked in.

Comments on this clonotype: A read error is possible here, since a much larger clone lies one base away. V and J are TRBV20-1 and TRBJ1-5; D unclear. CDR3 length: 13 amino acids. The V end was cut by 0 bases, the J end by 6 bases, with 9 bases between. Germline V gives CDR1 DFQATT, CDR2 SNEGSKA (reference sequence). The CDR3 reads CSARDLQSQPQHF. The CDR3 region has the DNA TGCAGTGCTAGAGATCTACAGAGTCAGCCCCAGCATTTT.

In this sample, this clonotype turned up many times. The chain carries TRBV7-3 and TRBJ2-2; the match to TRBD2 covers 15 bases. Trimming removed 2 bases from V and 0 bases from J; junction bases left unmatched: 1. This CDR3 region has 18 residues. Germline loops: CDR1 SGHTA, CDR2 FQGTGA. The CDR3 reads CASSLGLAGGSNTGELFF. CDR3 sequence (DNA): TGTGCCAGCAGCTTAGGACTAGCGGGAGGGTCGAACACCGGGGAGCTGTTTTTT.

Regarding this clonotype: The missing conserved phenylalanine or tryptophan at the end of this CDR3 makes a read error likely. The rearrangement joins TRBV7-2 to TRBJ1-1, with D uncertain. Trimming removed 1 base from V and 1 base from J, with 4 bases in between. The CDR3 consists of 13 residues. Germline CDR1 SGHTA, CDR2 FQGNSA. Here the CDR3 reads CASSLDKNTEAFS. The CDR3 bases are TGTGCCAGCAGCTTAGACAAGAACACTGAAGCTTTCTCT.

This clonotype was seen a handful of times. The chain links TRBV4-1 to TRBJ2-1; D may correspond to TRBD1 or TRBD2 (6 bases each). This CDR3 spans 16 amino acids. Germline V gene data show CDR1 as MGHRA and CDR2 as YSYEKL. V was shortened by 4 bases and J by 9 bases, with 22 bases between the two germline ends. DNA of the CDR3: TGCGCCAGCAGCCGACTTGGCCAGGGGTTGGAGGGTGAGCAGTTCTTC. The encoded protein is CASSRLGQGLEGEQFF.

This clonotype was counted ten times or more. The chain recombines TRBV7-2 with TRBJ2-7, with 9 nucleotides matching TRBD1. V lost 3 bases to trimming and J lost 2 bases; unmatched junction nucleotides: 2. The CDR3 consists of 14 residues. The germline CDR1 and CDR2 sequences are SGHTA and FQGNSA. CDR3 in amino acids: CASSLDRGAYEQYF. CDR3 DNA: TGTGCCAGCAGCTTGGACAGGGGTGCCTACGAGCAGTACTTC.

Notes on this clonotype: This clone may be a read error of a much larger clone one base away. The V call is TRBV2, the J call TRBJ2-6, with D tentatively TRBD1 or TRBD2 (5 bases each). This CDR3 has 14 amino acids. The V gene's germline CDR1 is SNHLY and CDR2 FYNNEI. CDR3 sequence: CASSGLSGANALTF. Here the CDR3 DNA reads TGTGCCAGCAGCGGACTCTCTGGGGCCAACGCCCTGACTTTC.

This clonotype has ten or more counts. The chain has TRBV6-2 or TRBV6-3 and TRBJ1-2; D is unclear. Per germline, CDR1 MNHEY and CDR2 SVGEGT. V was cut by 3 bases and J by 5 bases, with 7 bases left in between. This CDR3 region has 12 residues. Written as DNA, the CDR3 is TGTGCCAGCAGTTATACCCATTATGGCTACACCTTC. It is translated as CASSYTHYGYTF.

With regard to this clonotype: This clone may be a read error of a much larger clone one base away. This CDR3 fails to terminate in the conserved phenylalanine or tryptophan, so it likely reflects a read error. The chain employs TRBV9 and TRBJ2-3, with TRBD1 matching 7 bases. The junction had 3 bases not matched to a gene; V was cut back by 1 base and J by 4 bases. Germline V gene lookup returns CDR1 SGDLS and CDR2 YYNGEE. This CDR3 is built from 14 residues. In nucleotides, the CDR3 is TGTGCCAGCAGCGTATGGGACAGAGCAGATACGCAGTATTCT. It yields the protein CASSVWDRADTQYS.

This clonotype was counted ten times or more. The V call is TRBV29-1, the J call TRBJ1-1, with 7 bases that match TRBD1. This CDR3 is 14 amino acids long. The J segment lost 1 base and the V segment lost 1 base, leaving 3 bases of the junction unmatched. The germline gives CDR1 SQVTM, CDR2 ANQGSEA. The CDR3 loop reads CSVEGNRGNTEAFF. CDR3 sequence (DNA): TGCAGCGTTGAAGGAAACAGGGGGAACACTGAAGCTTTCTTT.

This clonotype was counted between two and nine times. This chain links TRBV20-1 with TRBJ1-2, with 11 nucleotides matching TRBD1. The CDR3 sequence is 16 residues long. Germline V gene sequence: CDR1 DFQATT, CDR2 SNEGSKA (reference sequence). Germline trimming cut 6 bases from V and 4 bases from J; bases unmatched to any gene: 13. In DNA, the CDR3 is TGCAGTGCAAAACACCCGGGACAGGGGGTTACCTATGGCTACACCTTC. This sequence encodes CSAKHPGQGVTYGYTF.

Of note for this clonotype: A much bigger clone sits one base away, suggesting this may be a read error. V gene TRBV27 combines with J gene TRBJ1-5, with D perhaps TRBD1 (6 bases). The CDR3 contains 16 residues. CDR1 is MNHEY, CDR2 SMNVEV, per germline (reference sequence). V shed 6 bases and J shed 9 bases, with 24 bases lying between them. CDR3 bases: TGTGCCAGCAGCCTCACAGGGAGAGCAGTAGATCGGCCCCAGCATTTT. The encoded protein is CASSLTGRAVDRPQHF.

The gene calls are TRBV19 and TRBJ2-7; 9 nucleotides agree with TRBD2. Germline CDR1 is LNHDA and CDR2 is SQIVND (reference sequence). This CDR3 contains 15 residues. With V trimmed by 5 bases and J by 4 bases, 9 bases remained unmatched. The CDR3 region is CASSPMASGTYEQYF. CDR3 DNA: TGTGCCAGTAGTCCTATGGCTAGCGGGACATACGAGCAGTACTTC.

This clonotype was picked up many times. The genes are TRBV7-9 and TRBJ2-5; TRBD1 matches at 9 bases. The CDR3 length is 16 residues. Per germline, CDR1 SEHNR and CDR2 FQNEAQ (reference sequence). The trim removed 2 bases at V and 2 bases at J, leaving 6 bases unmatched. The CDR3 coding sequence is TGTGCCAGCAGCTTATTTACAGGGGGCGAACAAGAGACCCAGTACTTC. Amino acid sequence: CASSLFTGGEQETQYF. Full variable domain (missing parts from reference TRBV7-9 and TRBJ2-5): DTGVSQNPRHKITKRGQNVTFRCDPISEHNRLYWYRQTLGQGPEFLTYFQNEAQLEKSRLLSDRFSAERPKGSFSTLEIQRTEQGDSAMYLCASSLFTGGEQETQYFGPGTRLLVL.

V and J are TRBV18 and TRBJ2-5, with 9 bases lining up with TRBD1. This CDR3 is built from 14 residues. Germline V gene sequence: CDR1 KGHSH, CDR2 LQKENI. Losses at the gene ends were 8 bases for V and 5 bases for J; bases not matched to a gene: 9. The CDR3 coding sequence is TGTGCCAGCGCCGGGACAGGGATTTTTGAGACCCAGTACTTC. Translation: CASAGTGIFETQYF.

On this clonotype itself: Given the absence of the conserved phenylalanine or tryptophan at the CDR3 end, a read error is likely. The V and J genes are TRBV7-8 and TRBJ2-1; D is unclear. The V end was cut by 2 bases, the J end by 0 bases, with 11 bases between. Germline assignment: CDR1 SGHVS and CDR2 FQNEAQ. This CDR3 is 16 amino acids long. Written as DNA, the CDR3 is TGTGCCAGCAGCTTATTATCTCAGAGCTCCTACAATGAGCAGTTCCTC. This translates into CASSLLSQSSYNEQFL.

Ten or more counts support this clonotype. The chain combines TRBV19 with TRBJ2-7; D unresolved. This CDR3 is 16 amino acids long. The V end lost 3 bases, the J end lost 2 bases, and 17 bases lay between the germline ends. Germline CDR1 reads LNHDA; CDR2 reads SQIVND (reference sequence). DNA for the CDR3: TGTGCCAGTAGTATCGCTACGACGGCTCCGGCCTACGAGCAGTACTTC. Translated, it gives CASSIATTAPAYEQYF.

This clonotype occurred many times. The genes are TRBV7-9 and TRBJ2-3; D gene uncertain. The CDR3 runs 14 residues. CDR1 and CDR2 from the germline V gene are SEHNR and FQNEAQ (reference sequence). Trimming removed 1 base at V and 5 bases at J, with 10 bases between. As DNA, the CDR3 is TGTGCCAGCAGCTTAGGGGTCACGAGAGATACGCAGTATTTT. It encodes CASSLGVTRDTQYF.

At least ten counts were recorded for this clonotype. The chain recombines TRBV21-1 with TRBJ2-4; the DNA was not used to check the table's D call, TRBD1. TRBV21-1 counts as a pseudogene. The CDR3 spans 16 residues. This CDR3 reads CASSKPGRLSKNIQYF. The DNA of the CDR3 is TGTGCCAGCAGCAAACCCGGGAGGTTGTCCAAAAACATTCAGTACTTC.